This T cell receptor (beta chain) was recorded in a study of CD8+CD57+ T cells in acquired aplastic anemia listed by TCRdb under 2018. Regarding the study in general: On average, sorted CD4+ and CD8+ cells yielded around 3.5 ug of extracted DNA, with a range of roughly 0.17 to 27.4 ug. Mean read counts for healthy donor samples were approximately 10 million for CD4+ cells and around 11 million for CD8+ cells.

In this sample, this clonotype turned up a few times. This receptor's antigen is unknown. No quality values exist for individual bases; no much larger clone is one base distant. Summary of the overall study and its limitations: Some 30 CD8+ CDR3 sequences were shared between patients and controls but appeared highly expressed in patients and within their immunodominant clones. No significant difference in CD8+ Simpson's diversity was found between patients and healthy controls (P=0.060).

Genomic DNA served as template for TCR beta VDJ combination and CDR3 sequence profiling. TCR repertoire sequencing was run on an Illumina HiSeq 2000. The original pipeline was this. TRBV/TRBJ rearrangement plots, CDR3 size and DJ length profiles, and Simpson's diversity index were used to assess repertoires. The most abundant DNA sequence in the deep sequencing data was defined as the immunodominant clone. CDR3 amino acid sequences were screened for sharing across subjects and were compared with published repertoires and the VDJdb database. TCRdb reprocessing: public reads trimmed at Q25 with fastp, clones called with MiXCR, in-frame beta chains kept. Each entry merges the rows of one CDR3 protein and shows their most common DNA and genes. The V and J calls shown here were made by TCRdb, not taken from the authors' results. Recorded for this sample are about 170,000 distinct CDR3 sequences; just under 45% of them occurred a single time. 1.1% of the sample is taken by the ten largest.

In the study, sorted CD4+ and CD8+ blood T cells from patients with severe aplastic anemia and from healthy subjects underwent deep sequencing of TCR repertoires. Ficoll-Paque density gradient centrifugation was used to isolate peripheral blood mononuclear cells. Before DNA extraction, CD4+ and CD8+ T cells were sorted with FACS or magnetic beads. V loses 0 bases of germline sequence and J loses 0 bases, and the interval between the two ends is 9 bases. The CDR3 has 15 amino acids, counting the end cysteine and phenylalanine. Here the CDR3 DNA is all that survives: 45 bases in frame from base 1. Sequences SGHVS (CDR1) and FNYEAQ (CDR2) are obtained from the germline V gene.

This receptor was taken from a human donor in good health. This chain is built from TRBV7-6 and TRBJ2-7; the D gene assignment is ambiguous. Material for sequencing was sorted CD4+, CD8+, or CD8+CD57+ T cells (not recorded which) from PBMCs. The CDR3: CASSLAGSSSYEQYF. The bases are TGTGCCAGCAGCTTAGCGGGCAGTAGCTCCTACGAGCAGTACTTC.